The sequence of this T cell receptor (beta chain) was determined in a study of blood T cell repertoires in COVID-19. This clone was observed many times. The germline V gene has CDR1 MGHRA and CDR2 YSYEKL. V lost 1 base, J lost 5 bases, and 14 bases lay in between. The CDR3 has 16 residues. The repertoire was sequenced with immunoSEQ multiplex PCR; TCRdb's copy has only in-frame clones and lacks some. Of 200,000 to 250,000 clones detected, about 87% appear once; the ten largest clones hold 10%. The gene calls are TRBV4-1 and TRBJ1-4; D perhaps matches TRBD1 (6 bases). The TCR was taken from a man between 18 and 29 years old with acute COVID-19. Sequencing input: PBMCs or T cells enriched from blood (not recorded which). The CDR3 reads CASSQGRAQGNEKLFF. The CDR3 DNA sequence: TGCGCCAGCAGCCAAGGCAGGGCGCAGGGGAATGAAAAACTGTTTTTT.